This passage covers 4 T cell receptor beta chains from one sample sequenced in a study of cytomegalovirus exposure and HLA in healthy donors. The assay was immunoSEQ multiplex PCR, and TCRdb's table has in-frame clones only and misses some. The table lists a few hundred thousand clones, 86% of them singletons. Input material: PBMCs. These receptor sequences come from a woman between 18 and 29 years old in good health and CMV-seronegative.

CDR3 DNA: TGTGCCAGCAGTTTGGGGGCTGGCAATCAGCCCCAGCATTTT. Residues: CASSLGAGNQPQHF. The V gene is TRBV6-5, the J gene TRBJ1-5, with D possibly TRBD1 on 6 matching bases. V dropped 4 bases and J dropped 2 bases, with 9 bases sitting between them. Germline values: CDR1 MNHEY, CDR2 SVGAGI. This CDR3 is built from 14 residues.

This chain links TRBV6-5 with TRBJ1-2; D is unclear. This CDR3 is built from 12 residues. Trimming cost V 5 bases and J 4 bases, with 8 bases left between them. Germline V lookup: CDR1 MNHEY, CDR2 SVGAGI. The CDR3 protein is CASSPESYGYTF. Here the CDR3 DNA reads TGTGCCAGCAGTCCCGAGAGCTATGGCTACACCTTC.

The chain links TRBV4-1 to TRBJ2-3, with D tentatively TRBD2 (5 bases). Trimming shortened V by 4 bases and J by 0 bases, and 14 bases separated the two germline ends. The CDR3 contains 16 residues. CDR1 MGHRA and CDR2 YSYEKL come from the germline V gene. The CDR3 DNA reads as TGCGCCAGCAGCCCGAGGATGAGCGGTAGCACAGATACGCAGTATTTT. This gives the protein CASSPRMSGSTDTQYF.

This sequence joins TRBV5-1 and TRBJ2-2; 15 bases line up with TRBD2. Germline assignment: CDR1 SGHRS and CDR2 YFSETQ. The ends lost 3 bases at V and 4 bases at J; junction bases unmatched: 4. This CDR3 has 17 residues. As DNA, the CDR3 is TGCGCCAGCAGCTCGGGACTAGCGGGAGGACTCACCGGGGAGCTGTTTTTT. Its protein is CASSSGLAGGLTGELFF.